The 20 T cell receptor beta chains listed next were all sequenced from one sample in a study of Graves' ophthalmopathy and Graves' hyperthyroidism. The authors amplified TCR beta CDR3 regions from RNA transcripts. First-round RT-PCR employed HTBI primers, with a second-round multiplex PCR after it. TCRdb itself ran the multiplex PCR reads through MiXCR, one entry per CDR3 protein. Of over a million distinct CDR3 sequences listed, about 35% are singletons. Specimen: peripheral blood or thyroid tissue (not recorded which). These TCRs come from an adult man with Graves' hyperthyroidism.

This clonotype occurred many times. The J gene is TRBJ2-5, the V gene TRBV10-3; 11 bases align to TRBD2. The CDR3 loop spans 16 amino acids. Trimming took 4 bases from V and 5 from J; bases not matched to a gene: 9. Germline values: CDR1 ENHRY, CDR2 SYGVKD. The CDR3 loop reads CAISGGSGRAKETQYF. DNA for the CDR3: TGTGCCATCAGTGGGGGTAGCGGGAGGGCCAAGGAGACCCAGTACTTC.

This clonotype was detected many times. This rearrangement joins TRBV4-3 to TRBJ1-2; a weak D match, TRBD1 (5 bases). CDR3 length: 15 amino acids. Trimming pared 0 bases from V and 4 bases from J, leaving 12 bases between. CDR1 and CDR2 from the germline V gene are LGHNA and YSLEER. CDR3 protein: CASSQDFTGLYGYTF. Written as DNA, the CDR3 is TGCGCCAGCAGCCAAGACTTCACAGGACTCTATGGCTACACCTTC.

The chain combines TRBV29-1 with TRBJ2-5; D may match TRBD1 or TRBD2 (5 bases each). This CDR3 contains 15 residues. The germline V and J ends were trimmed by 0 bases and 7 bases, with 18 bases remaining between them. Germline V gives CDR1 SQVTM, CDR2 ANQGSEA. DNA for the CDR3: TGCAGCGTTGAAGATCGGGGCAGGGTGCTTGGGACCCAGTACTTC. Its protein product is CSVEDRGRVLGTQYF.

This clonotype has at least ten counts. This chain connects TRBV15 to TRBJ1-2; TRBD1 agrees at 9 bases. Germline-derived CDR1 and CDR2 are LNHNV and YYDKDF (reference sequence). J lost 4 bases, V lost 3 bases, and 3 bases had no gene match. The CDR3 runs 14 residues. The chain's CDR3 is CATSRDRGGYGYTF. In nucleotides, the CDR3 is TGTGCCACCAGCAGGGACAGGGGAGGCTATGGCTACACCTTC. Combining the CDR3 with reference TRBV15 and TRBJ1-2 gives the whole variable domain DAMVIQNPRYQVTQFGKPVTLSCSQTLNHNVMYWYQQKSSQAPKLLFHYYDKDFNNEADTPDNFQSRRPNTSFCFLDIRSPGLGDTAMYLCATSRDRGGYGYTFGSGTRLTVV.

In its sample, this clonotype was seen many times. The DNA for the CDR3 is TGTGCCAGCCAACAAGAGACCCAGTACTTC. Protein product: CASQQETQYF. The gene calls are TRBV25-1 and TRBJ2-5; D is undetermined. Germline V CDR1 and CDR2: MGHDK, SYGVNS. V was pared by 8 bases and J by 2 bases, with 3 bases between. The CDR3 sequence is 10 residues long.

The rearrangement uses TRBV7-9 and TRBJ1-4; D uncertain. V lost 7 bases, J lost 5 bases, and 11 bases lay in between. Germline V gene lookup returns CDR1 SEHNR and CDR2 FQNEAQ (reference sequence). The CDR3 contains 13 residues. The CDR3 DNA follows: TGTGCCAGCACCATTGGGGTAAATGAAAAACTGTTTTTT. Protein: CASTIGVNEKLFF.

The table lists this clonotype with many counts. The chain uses TRBV20-1 and TRBJ1-5; no clear D gene. Trimming removed 0 bases at V and 5 bases at J, with 8 bases between. The CDR3 spans 13 residues. CDR1 is DFQATT, CDR2 SNEGSKA, per germline (reference sequence). The CDR3 region has the DNA TGCAGTGCTAGAGACTCTGGGGATCAGCCCCAGCATTTT. Residues: CSARDSGDQPQHF.

Many counts were recorded for this clonotype. V gene TRBV6-6 combines with J gene TRBJ1-5; unclear D gene. This CDR3 region has 14 residues. Germline V gives CDR1 MNHNY, CDR2 SVGAGI (reference sequence). V was cut by 6 bases and J by 1 base, with 10 bases left in between. This CDR3 reads CASRQTLSNQPQHF. The CDR3 DNA sequence: TGTGCCAGCAGACAGACACTGAGCAATCAGCCCCAGCATTTT.

The chain links TRBV29-1 to TRBJ1-1; no reliable D call. This CDR3 region has 12 residues. V was clipped by 6 bases and J by 3 bases, with 11 bases between them. From germline, CDR1 is SQVTM and CDR2 ANQGSEA. The CDR3 loop reads CSVPDRDTEAFF. In nucleotides, the CDR3 is TGCAGCGTGCCCGACCGGGACACTGAAGCTTTCTTT.

In this sample, this clonotype turned up many times. The V gene is TRBV7-2, the J gene TRBJ2-7, with unresolved D. The length of the CDR3 is 14 residues. V shed 1 base and J shed 3 bases, with 10 bases lying between them. The germline CDR1 and CDR2 sequences are SGHTA and FQGNSA. CDR3 in amino acids: CASSLVADNYEQYF. As DNA, the CDR3 is TGTGCCAGCAGCTTAGTGGCAGACAACTACGAGCAGTACTTC. Drawing the rest from reference TRBV7-2 and TRBJ2-7, the complete variable domain is GAGVSQSPSNKVTEKGKDVELRCDPISGHTALYWYRQSLGQGLEFLIYFQGNSAPDKSGLPSDRFSAERTGGSVSTLTIQRTQQEDSAVYLCASSLVADNYEQYFGPGTRLTVT.

The chain links TRBV20-1 to TRBJ1-6, with D perhaps TRBD1 (6 bases). The germline V gene encodes CDR1 DFQATT and CDR2 SNEGSKA (reference sequence). This CDR3 is 17 amino acids long. V was clipped by 6 bases and J by 9 bases, with 27 bases between them. The CDR3, as DNA: TGCAGTGCCACCAGCAGAGGTCTTGGGGGCAGTGGTTCACCCCTCCACTTT. It encodes CSATSRGLGGSGSPLHF.

The chain carries TRBV30 and TRBJ1-5, with D possibly being TRBD1 (6 bases). Germline-derived CDR1 and CDR2 are GTSNPN and SVGIG (reference sequence). The V end lost 3 bases, the J end lost 7 bases, and 13 bases lay between the germline ends. The CDR3 is made up of 13 amino acids. The chain's CDR3 is CAWSRGLWQPQHF. The DNA for the CDR3 is TGTGCCTGGAGCCGGGGGCTCTGGCAGCCCCAGCATTTT.

This clonotype was seen repeatedly, ten times or more. The chain couples TRBV11-2 to TRBJ1-5, with TRBD1 identical over 9 bases. This CDR3 spans 17 amino acids. Germline trimming cut 1 base from V and 0 bases from J; bases unmatched to any gene: 4. The germline V gene has CDR1 SGHAT and CDR2 FQNNGV. In DNA form, the CDR3 reads TGTGCCAGCAGCTTAGGTACAGGGGGCACTAGCAATCAGCCCCAGCATTTT. Translating it yields CASSLGTGGTSNQPQHF.

J is TRBJ2-5 and V is TRBV12-3 or TRBV12-4; TRBD2 matches 8 bases. Trimming removed 7 bases from V and 4 bases from J; junction bases left unmatched: 11. CDR3 length: 15 residues. Written as DNA, the CDR3 is TGTGCCAGCATCTGGACAGCGGGGGAAGGAGAGACCCAGTACTTC. This codes for CASIWTAGEGETQYF.

This clonotype has just one count. This chain connects TRBV30 to TRBJ1-4, with unresolved D. V was pared by 5 bases and J by 7 bases, with 11 bases between. The CDR3 has 12 residues. Germline V gene sequence: CDR1 GTSNPN, CDR2 SVGIG (reference sequence). CDR3 in amino acids: CAWDGPSEKLFF. CDR3 nucleotides: TGTGCCTGGGACGGGCCGAGTGAAAAACTGTTTTTT.

This clonotype showed up many times. The chain has TRBV19 and TRBJ2-7; the D gene is possibly TRBD1 (5 bases). V shed 3 bases and J shed 7 bases, with 16 bases lying between them. The germline gives CDR1 LNHDA, CDR2 SQIVND (reference sequence). The CDR3 is 14 residues long. The DNA of the CDR3 is TGTGCCAGTAGTATGCGTCCCCAAGGGGTTGAGCAGTACTTC. Residues: CASSMRPQGVEQYF.

This clonotype was counted at least ten times. The J gene is TRBJ2-3, the V gene TRBV29-1; D unresolved. This CDR3 spans 12 amino acids. Trimming removed 3 bases at V and 3 bases at J, with 7 bases between. CDR1 and CDR2 from the germline V gene are SQVTM and ANQGSEA. DNA of the CDR3: TGCAGCGTTGATCTGGGGACAGATACGCAGTATTTT. Residues: CSVDLGTDTQYF.

This clonotype was found many times. This rearrangement joins TRBV2 to TRBJ1-6; 8 positions match TRBD1. CDR3 size: 18 residues. Looked up from germline, CDR1 is SNHLY and CDR2 is FYNNEI. The V and J ends lost 11 bases and 7 bases, in that order; junction bases with no gene match: 22. DNA of the CDR3: TGTGCCTCAGCAGTTCCTGGCCTCAGGACAGGGTTCAATTCACCCCTCCACTTT. Amino acid sequence: CASAVPGLRTGFNSPLHF.

Only one count was recorded for this clonotype. This may come from a read error, since a much larger clone is one base off. CDR3 coding DNA: TGTGCCAGCACGTTAGGGACCGAGCGGTACTTC. Amino acids: CASTLGTERYF. The rearrangement uses TRBV2 and TRBJ2-7; D tentatively reads TRBD1 or TRBD2 (5 bases each). The CDR3 loop spans 11 amino acids. Germline CDR1 reads SNHLY; CDR2 reads FYNNEI.

At least ten counts were recorded for this clonotype. The chain links TRBV12-3 or TRBV12-4 to TRBJ2-2; weak D call: TRBD2 (6 bases). This CDR3 contains 18 residues. The V end lost 5 bases, the J end lost 0 bases, and 19 bases lay between the germline ends. CDR3 sequence reads: CASSPSRWRESNTGELFF. In DNA, the CDR3 is TGTGCCAGCAGTCCCTCCCGTTGGCGGGAATCGAACACCGGGGAGCTGTTTTTT.